The 3 T cell receptor beta chains in this list originate from one sample, sequenced in a study of blood T cells in healthy people across ages. Primed by a sample-barcoded 5' primer and a J-beta primer mix, a second PCR proceeded for about 6 to 11 cycles. TCRdb processed the 5' RACE reads anew with MiXCR; each CDR3 protein has one entry. The sample lists around 1,500,000 distinct CDR3 sequences, roughly 30% seen once, with about 7.7% in the top ten. Sequencing was carried out using blood. Receptors originate from a woman in her twenties or thirties in good health.

This clonotype was detected ten times or more. The gene calls are TRBV27 and TRBJ2-7; tentatively, D is TRBD1 (6 bases). Trimming pared 6 bases from V and 6 bases from J, leaving 12 bases between. Germline-derived CDR1 and CDR2 are MNHEY and SMNVEV (reference sequence). This CDR3 has 12 amino acids. The CDR3 spells CASSPSGAEQYF. The CDR3 nucleotides are TGTGCCAGCAGCCCCTCAGGGGCCGAGCAGTACTTC.

The gene calls are TRBV7-6 and TRBJ2-3; D tentatively fits TRBD1 or TRBD2 (5 bases each). Trimming pared 1 base from V and 5 bases from J, leaving 13 bases between. Germline V gene lookup returns CDR1 SGHVS and CDR2 FNYEAQ. CDR3 length equals 15 residues. CDR3 protein: CASSLGQGRGDTQYF. The CDR3 coding sequence is TGTGCCAGCAGCTTAGGGCAGGGCCGGGGAGATACGCAGTATTTT.

Here the CDR3 reads CSARGRSDTDTQYF. The CDR3 nucleotides are TGCAGTGCTAGAGGGCGTTCGGACACAGATACGCAGTATTTT. The chain combines TRBV20-1 with TRBJ2-3; D is uncertain. The CDR3 is 14 amino acids. In germline, CDR1 is DFQATT, CDR2 SNEGSKA (reference sequence). With 1 base removed from V and 2 bases from J, the gap between germline ends came to 10 bases.